The rows below give T cell receptor beta chains drawn from one sample of a study of metastatic and nonmetastatic thyroid tumors. Using MiXCR, TCRdb reanalyzed the PCR reads. Of about 27,000 clones listed, roughly 15% are singletons. The sample comprised blood. The receptors were sampled from a male donor with papillary thyroid cancer or a benign thyroid nodule (not recorded which). Some clones in this sample may be carry-over from other donors' samples. Each CDR3 is given with its conserved first and last residue. The D gene is left open where the match is weak.

J | V | D | CDR3
TRBJ2-3 | TRBV7-9 | NA | CASSLEDQQTDTQYF
TRBJ2-2 | TRBV6-1 | TRBD1 | CASRQGDTGELFF
TRBJ2-7 | TRBV7-2 | NA | CASSLAAATAYEQYF
TRBJ2-5 | TRBV7-3 | NA | CASRVAGARGEETQYF
TRBJ2-3 | TRBV7-2 | TRBD1 | CASTLFPAGQGADTQYF
TRBJ2-7 | TRBV9 | NA | CASSVVQGYTYEQYF
TRBJ2-7 | TRBV19 | TRBD1 | CARPGQGSYEQYF
TRBJ2-3 | TRBV4-1 | NA | CASSQEKWGGTDTQYF
TRBJ2-7 | TRBV4-1 | TRBD2 | CASSQGAIAGGTYEQYF
TRBJ2-3 | TRBV6-1 | TRBD2 | CASSPLGSSGGAADTQYF
TRBJ1-2 | TRBV27 | TRBD1 | CATVGQGYGYTF
TRBJ1-1 | TRBV25-1 | NA | CASSIGWGGRTEAFF
TRBJ1-6 | TRBV4-1 | NA | CASSQEPGGSYNSPLHF
TRBJ2-3 | TRBV28 | NA | CASSPPLAAWGVTQYF
TRBJ2-7 | TRBV20-1 | TRBD2 | CSATGLAGGPLEQYF
TRBJ2-3 | TRBV9 | TRBD1 | CASSAPGQGVADTQYF
TRBJ2-5 | TRBV6-1 | TRBD2 | CASWTSEETQYF
TRBJ2-1 | TRBV10-3 | NA | CAITAGENEQFF
TRBJ2-7 | TRBV27 | NA | CASSFGVNWEQYF
TRBJ1-3 | TRBV20-1 | NA | CSARGGNSGNTIYF
TRBJ2-5 | TRBV20-1 | NA | CSARDGGGLETQYF
TRBJ1-4 | TRBV19 | NA | CASSPRGGDATNEKLFF
TRBJ2-2 | TRBV6-1 | TRBD2 | CASIGTSGGPVTGELFF
TRBJ2-7 | TRBV20-1 | TRBD2 | CSARDRAGRGSNYEQYF
TRBJ2-7 | TRBV7-9 | TRBD1 | CASSLAVTGVNEQYF
TRBJ2-7 | TRBV12-3/TRBV12-4 | TRBD1 | CASSRKGAGEQYF
TRBJ2-5 | TRBV7-9 | NA | CASRDIEETQYF
TRBJ1-5 | TRBV27 | NA | CATSGGGLLANQPQHF
TRBJ1-6 | TRBV5-1 | NA | CASSAAGGLHF
TRBJ2-7 | TRBV7-2 | NA | CASSPTGAERVGQYF
TRBJ2-6 | TRBV5-1 | NA | CASSLATGNSGANVLTF
TRBJ2-2 | TRBV5-1 | TRBD1 | CASSADRGTTGELFF
TRBJ2-7 | TRBV19 | TRBD2 | CASSFSGSSYEQYF
TRBJ2-1 | TRBV5-1 | TRBD2 | CASSFGGTSGGDQFF
TRBJ1-5 | TRBV4-2 | NA | CASSQASQPQHF
TRBJ2-7 | TRBV5-6 | NA | CASSLGLERGEQYF
TRBJ2-4 | TRBV25-1 | NA | CASEGWRRWYF
TRBJ2-7 | TRBV18 | NA | CASHPTGDYEQYF
TRBJ1-2 | TRBV12-3/TRBV12-4 | NA | CVNSPPSTGLRPGYTF
TRBJ2-2 | TRBV18 | NA | CASSPVGGERPYTGELFF
TRBJ2-7 | TRBV19 | NA | CVSSIVGTASYEQYF
TRBJ1-6 | TRBV2 | NA | CASSEESTAYDSPLHF
TRBJ1-1 | TRBV6-2/TRBV6-3 | TRBD1 | CASSYGTGATTEAFF
TRBJ1-2 | TRBV4-1 | NA | CASSQRVTEGYGYTF
TRBJ1-3 | TRBV5-4 | NA | CASSLRGSGNTIYF
TRBJ1-1 | TRBV12-3/TRBV12-4 | NA | CASSSPLMRTEAFF
TRBJ2-7 | TRBV13 | NA | CASSLGPRGPYEQYF
TRBJ2-5 | TRBV5-4 | NA | CASGGPETQCF
TRBJ2-3 | TRBV20-1 | NA | CSAMGLGDTQYF
TRBJ2-2 | TRBV12-3/TRBV12-4 | TRBD2 | CASSLGLAGVGTGELFF
TRBJ1-6 | TRBV29-1 | TRBD1 | CSVRGTENSPLHF
TRBJ2-1 | TRBV6-1 | NA | CASSLTGGSVGEQFF